A single sample is the source of the 21 T cell receptor beta chains below, sequenced in a study of neoadjuvant nivolumab and ipilimumab in lung cancer. Sequencing was performed with immunoSEQ multiplex PCR; in TCRdb, only in-frame clones are kept and a portion is missing. The table includes more than 15,000 clones, around 77% detected once. The sample was tumor tissue, taken after neoadjuvant nivolumab, alone or with ipilimumab, at or shortly before surgery. The receptors come from an adult with non-small cell lung cancer.

The chain is built from TRBV30 and TRBJ2-2, with TRBD1 matching over 7 bases. Germline CDR1 GTSNPN, CDR2 SVGIG (reference sequence). The J segment lost 6 bases and the V segment lost 4 bases, leaving 8 bases of the junction unmatched. CDR3 length: 14 amino acids. CDR3 sequence: CAWKQGLSSGELFF. The CDR3 DNA is TGTGCCTGGAAACAGGGGCTTTCGTCCGGGGAGCTGTTTTTT.

This clone turned up a few times. This chain connects TRBV7-2 to TRBJ2-7; unclear D gene. CDR1 and CDR2 from the germline V gene are SGHTA and FQGNSA. CDR3 length equals 13 residues. V was clipped by 4 bases and J by 3 bases, with 10 bases between them. This chain's CDR3 is CASSSRTGYEQYF. The DNA of the CDR3 is TGTGCCAGCAGCTCCCGGACGGGCTACGAGCAGTACTTC.

The chain couples TRBV11-2 to TRBJ2-7, with TRBD2 identical over 8 bases. Germline lookup yields CDR1 SGHAT and CDR2 FQNNGV. Trimming cost V 5 bases and J 7 bases; bases outside gene matches: 10. The CDR3 totals 14 residues. In DNA form, the CDR3 reads TGTGCCAGCAGCCTCGGGGGGGATGTTAGGGAGCAGTACTTC. Translation gives CASSLGGDVREQYF.

The rearrangement links TRBV11-1 to TRBJ2-2; the D gene is possibly TRBD1 (6 bases). Germline V CDR1 and CDR2: SGHAT, FQDESV (reference sequence). The CDR3 spans 14 residues. V lost 8 bases and J 3 bases, leaving 13 bases between the germline ends. CDR3 loop: CASAGRGHTGELFF. The DNA of the CDR3 is TGTGCCAGCGCGGGCAGGGGTCACACCGGGGAGCTGTTTTTT. The variable domain in full, completed from reference TRBV11-1 and TRBJ2-2, reads EAEVAQSPRYKITEKSQAVAFWCDPISGHATLYWYRQILGQGPELLVQFQDESVVDDSQLPKDRFSAERLKGVDSTLKIQPAELGDSAMYLCASAGRGHTGELFFGEGSRLTVL.

This chain connects TRBV11-2 to TRBJ1-6; no firm D call. The germline V and J ends were trimmed by 1 base and 4 bases, with 5 bases remaining between them. Germline V gives CDR1 SGHAT, CDR2 FQNNGV. The CDR3 is 14 residues long. The CDR3 sequence: CASSLGRYNSPLHF. The CDR3 DNA is TGTGCCAGCAGCTTAGGGCGATATAATTCACCCCTCCACTTT.

V usage is TRBV18 and J usage is TRBJ1-1, with D possibly being TRBD1 (5 bases). Germline assignment: CDR1 KGHSH and CDR2 LQKENI. V lost 2 bases and J lost 1, with 11 bases in between. The CDR3 consists of 15 residues. CDR3 sequence (DNA): TGTGCCAGCTCACCAGGGGGGGTGCAGAACACTGAAGCTTTCTTT. Translation gives CASSPGGVQNTEAFF.

This chain links TRBV7-8 with TRBJ2-5; D uncertain. Germline V gives CDR1 SGHVS, CDR2 FQNEAQ. The CDR3 has 11 residues. Deletions cut 1 base from V and 5 bases from J, with 2 bases between. CDR3 DNA sequence: TGTGCCAGCAGCTTAGTGGAGACCCAGTACTTC. This translates into CASSLVETQYF.

The chain has TRBV5-1 and TRBJ1-6; possible D gene TRBD1, 5 bases. Germline lookup yields CDR1 SGHRS and CDR2 YFSETQ. This CDR3 contains 14 residues. The V gene lost 4 bases and the J gene lost 5 bases, with 10 bases spanning the gap. The CDR3 bases are TGCGCCAGCAGCCCAGACAGTAATAATTCACCCCTCCACTTT. Protein product: CASSPDSNNSPLHF.

The chain joins TRBV2 to TRBJ1-5; D gene uncertain. V lost 0 bases to trimming and J lost 2 bases, with 14 bases between them. Per germline, CDR1 SNHLY and CDR2 FYNNEI. This CDR3 has 17 residues. Written as DNA, the CDR3 is TGTGCCAGCAGTGAAGCGCTTACACGAGTCGGCAATCAGCCCCAGCATTTT. Its translation: CASSEALTRVGNQPQHF.

This clone was seen more than once but under ten times. The rearrangement uses TRBV4-1 and TRBJ2-7; 9 nucleotides match TRBD1. CDR1 MGHRA and CDR2 YSYEKL come from the germline V gene. J was trimmed by 6 bases and V by 0 bases; bases with no gene match: 6. The CDR3 contains 15 residues. This CDR3 is CASSQEMTGGGEQYF. Here the CDR3 DNA reads TGCGCCAGCAGCCAAGAAATGACAGGGGGGGGCGAGCAGTACTTC.

This chain connects TRBV7-8 to TRBJ2-2; 8 bases are a match to TRBD2. The ends lost 6 bases at V and 2 bases at J; junction bases unmatched: 5. This CDR3 comprises 15 residues. Germline-derived CDR1 and CDR2 are SGHVS and FQNEAQ. The CDR3 spells CASRLSGSNTGELFF. CDR3 coding DNA: TGTGCCAGCAGACTAAGCGGGAGTAACACCGGGGAGCTGTTTTTT.

This sequence joins TRBV7-9 and TRBJ1-6; D might be TRBD1 (5 bases). The ends were cut back, 2 bases at V and 9 bases at J, with 11 bases in the middle. Germline V gene sequence: CDR1 SEHNR, CDR2 FQNEAQ (reference sequence). CDR3 length: 14 amino acids. CDR3 bases: TGTGCCAGCAGCTTATCCGGGGGGGGTTCACCCCTCCACTTT. Translating gives CASSLSGGGSPLHF.

The chain employs TRBV5-6 and TRBJ1-2; 10 nucleotides match TRBD1. The V and J ends lost 4 bases and 6 bases, in that order; junction bases with no gene match: 6. This CDR3 is 14 amino acids long. Per the germline V gene, CDR1 is SGHDT and CDR2 is YYEEEE. This chain's CDR3 is CASSRDRGADGYTF. The CDR3 DNA follows: TGTGCCAGCAGCCGGGACAGGGGCGCGGATGGCTACACCTTC.

This chain uses TRBV6-5 with TRBJ1-6; perhaps TRBD1 as D (6 bases). Germline V lookup: CDR1 MNHEY, CDR2 SVGAGI. The CDR3 consists of 13 residues. The V end lost 8 bases, the J end lost 10 bases, and 15 bases lay between the germline ends. The CDR3 protein is CASYRVSGSPLHF. CDR3 DNA: TGTGCCAGCTACAGGGTGTCTGGGTCACCCCTCCACTTT.

The chain has TRBV7-2 and TRBJ1-1, with 7 bases lining up with TRBD1. Germline lookup yields CDR1 SGHTA and CDR2 FQGNSA. The CDR3 covers 13 residues. Trimming took 4 bases from V and 5 from J; bases not matched to a gene: 4. Here the CDR3 DNA reads TGTGCCAGCAGCTCGTCCAGGGGGACTGAAGCTTTCTTT. Encoded protein: CASSSSRGTEAFF.

The chain links TRBV7-6 to TRBJ2-7, with D hard to call. The V and J ends lost 1 base and 0 bases respectively, with 10 bases between them. The CDR3 extends over 15 amino acids. Germline lookup yields CDR1 SGHVS and CDR2 FNYEAQ. The CDR3 DNA is TGTGCCAGCAGCTTAGGGCCTCCCCTCTCCTACGAGCAGTACTTC. It is translated as CASSLGPPLSYEQYF.

This chain uses TRBV5-4 with TRBJ2-6; no definite D call. This CDR3 has 14 residues. Germline assignment: CDR1 SGHNT and CDR2 YYREEE (reference sequence). Trimming removed 4 bases from V and 2 bases from J, with 7 bases in between. CDR3 sequence reads: CASSTRTGANVLTF. CDR3 in DNA: TGTGCCAGCAGCACGAGGACTGGGGCCAACGTCCTGACTTTC. The complete variable domain, with remaining parts taken from reference TRBV5-4 and TRBJ2-6, reads ETGVTQSPTHLIKTRGQQVTLRCSSQSGHNTVSWYQQALGQGPQFIFQYYREEENGRGNFPPRFSGLQFPNYSSELNVNALELDDSALYLCASSTRTGANVLTFGAGSRLTVL.

This chain connects TRBV6-6 to TRBJ1-4, with a tentative D call TRBD1 (6 bases). The CDR3 totals 14 residues. CDR1 MNHNY and CDR2 SVGAGI come from the germline V gene (reference sequence). The V end was cut by 7 bases, the J end by 4 bases, with 13 bases between. Here the CDR3 DNA reads TGTGCCAGCAACCGGGGGGCTCTTAATGAAAAACTGTTTTTT. It encodes CASNRGALNEKLFF.

This chain uses TRBV18 with TRBJ1-1, with 7 bases matching TRBD1. Germline lookup yields CDR1 KGHSH and CDR2 LQKENI. This CDR3 is built from 12 residues. With V trimmed by 5 bases and J by 7 bases, 4 bases remained unmatched. The CDR3, as DNA: TGTGCCAGCTCAGGGGACAGTTATGAAGCTTTCTTT. Residues: CASSGDSYEAFF.

The V and J genes are TRBV29-1 and TRBJ1-2; D gene ambiguous. V shed 6 bases and J shed 4 bases, with 15 bases lying between them. This CDR3 region has 13 residues. The germline V gene has CDR1 SQVTM and CDR2 ANQGSEA. For the CDR3, the DNA is TGCAGCGTGACCCCCCGGGGTGGCTATGGCTACACCTTC. Protein sequence: CSVTPRGGYGYTF.

The gene calls are TRBV5-5 and TRBJ2-6, with D hard to call. CDR3 length: 15 amino acids. Trimming removed 2 bases from V and 2 bases from J, with 8 bases in between. Germline assignment: CDR1 SGHKS and CDR2 YYEKEE (reference sequence). The CDR3 sequence is CASSLGPTGANVLTF. The CDR3 coding sequence is TGTGCCAGCAGCTTAGGACCGACTGGGGCCAACGTCCTGACTTTC.